These 24 T cell receptor beta chains came from one sample sequenced in a study of shared clonotypes between healthy human individuals. TCRdb keeps only in-frame clones here, not all; method: immunoSEQ multiplex PCR. The profile shows about 2 million clones, 90% to 95% of them singletons. Sequenced material: naive CD4+ T cells sorted from blood. Indicated subset: CD45RA+ positively selected. The receptors were gathered from a man in his late teens or twenties in good health.

As for this clone: The sample carries other DNA sequences with the same CDR3. V and J are TRBV6-5 and TRBJ2-7, with 7 bases identical to TRBD1. J was trimmed by 2 bases and V by 0 bases; bases with no gene match: 4. The CDR3 contains 15 residues. CDR1 and CDR2 (germline): MNHEY, SVGAGI. In DNA form, the CDR3 reads TGTGCCAGCAGTTACTCGATCCAGGGGGCCTACGAGCAGTACTTC. Translation: CASSYSIQGAYEQYF.

V gene TRBV7-2 combines with J gene TRBJ2-2; D call uncertain. From germline, CDR1 is SGHTA and CDR2 FQGNSA. V lost 6 bases and J lost 4, with 12 bases in between. CDR3 size: 14 residues. The CDR3 region is CASSYSVGTGELFF. The CDR3 bases are TGTGCCAGCAGTTATAGTGTCGGCACCGGGGAGCTGTTTTTT.

The V and J genes are TRBV7-9 and TRBJ2-5; the D is unclear. The CDR3 is made up of 14 amino acids. The germline gives CDR1 SEHNR, CDR2 FQNEAQ (reference sequence). V dropped 5 bases and J dropped 7 bases, with 17 bases sitting between them. For the CDR3, the DNA is TGTGCCAGCAGCGCGATGGATGGGCGAGGGACCCAGTACTTC. Amino acid sequence: CASSAMDGRGTQYF.

J is TRBJ1-1 and V is TRBV7-2; unclear D gene. This CDR3 comprises 11 residues. The germline gives CDR1 SGHTA, CDR2 FQGNSA. Trimming removed 8 bases at V and 13 bases at J, with 17 bases between. The CDR3 DNA reads TGTGCCAGCTCCGGAGGCGGTTATAGTTTCTTT. Translation: CASSGGGYSFF.

This clone was recorded only once. This rearrangement joins TRBV10-1 to TRBJ2-2, with 13 bases lining up with TRBD2. Per germline, CDR1 WNHNN and CDR2 SYGVQD (reference sequence). The CDR3 contains 16 residues. V was pared by 5 bases and J by 4 bases, with 4 bases of the junction left unmatched. The CDR3 nucleotides read TGCGCCAGCAGTCACCGACTAGCGGGAGGCACCGGGGAGCTGTTTTTT. As protein: CASSHRLAGGTGELFF.

The chain is built from TRBV5-1 and TRBJ2-3, with no clear D. This CDR3 has 15 amino acids. The germline V gene has CDR1 SGHRS and CDR2 YFSETQ. V lost 1 base to trimming and J lost 2 bases, with 11 bases between them. In DNA, the CDR3 is TGCGCCAGCAGCTTGTCGATAGCCCCCACAGATACGCAGTATTTT. This codes for CASSLSIAPTDTQYF.

This clone came up a few times. The CDR3 does not close with the conserved phenylalanine or tryptophan, likely indicating a read error. V usage is TRBV5-1 and J usage is TRBJ1-6, with D possibly TRBD1 on 6 matching bases. CDR1 is SGHRS, CDR2 YFSETQ, per germline. This CDR3 has 14 residues. Trimming took off 1 base at V and 5 bases at J, with 7 bases between the two ends. The CDR3 DNA sequence: TGCGCCAGCAGCTTGCCAGGGGATAATTCACCCCTCCACTCT. This codes for CASSLPGDNSPLHS.

This clone was found once. The chain links TRBV7-2 to TRBJ2-3, with D hard to call. The germline V and J ends were trimmed by 4 bases and 1 base, with 9 bases remaining between them. The V gene's germline CDR1 is SGHTA and CDR2 FQGNSA. CDR3 length: 14 residues. Written as DNA, the CDR3 is TGTGCCAGCAGCTCTAACCGCGGCACAGATACGCAGTATTTT. Translating it yields CASSSNRGTDTQYF.

This chain uses TRBV11-2 with TRBJ2-7; D call uncertain. CDR3 size: 13 residues. From germline, CDR1 is SGHAT and CDR2 FQNNGV. The V end was cut by 1 base, the J end by 3 bases, with 7 bases between. The DNA for the CDR3 is TGTGCCAGCAGCTTAGCCGGGTACTACGAGCAGTACTTC. Translating gives CASSLAGYYEQYF.

V is TRBV6-5 and J is TRBJ2-3; D may match TRBD1 or TRBD2 (5 bases each). The CDR3 is 14 amino acids. V lost 6 bases, J lost 3 bases, and 13 bases lay in between. Germline V lookup: CDR1 MNHEY, CDR2 SVGAGI. The CDR3 here is CASRDLWGTDTQYF. In nucleotides, the CDR3 is TGTGCCAGCAGAGACCTTTGGGGGACAGATACGCAGTATTTT.

Written as DNA, the CDR3 is TGTGCCAGCAGCTTGGAGGTGGGTCTGAACACTGAAGCTTTCTTT. Translating it yields CASSLEVGLNTEAFF. V usage is TRBV7-9 and J usage is TRBJ1-1, with D hard to call. Trimming left V 3 bases short and J 0 bases short, with 11 bases between. Germline V gene lookup returns CDR1 SEHNR and CDR2 FQNEAQ (reference sequence). The CDR3 length is 15 residues.

On this clone itself: This sample also contains other DNA sequences that code for the same CDR3. The gene calls are TRBV5-4 and TRBJ1-4; D is ambiguous. The CDR3 sequence is 14 residues long. V lost 0 bases and J lost 5, with 8 bases in between. Per the germline V gene, CDR1 is SGHNT and CDR2 is YYREEE (reference sequence). The CDR3 sequence: CASSLAGRNEKLFF. CDR3 nucleotide sequence: TGTGCCAGCAGCTTGGCGGGTAGGAATGAAAAACTGTTTTTT. The full variable domain, in which reference TRBV5-4 and TRBJ1-4 provide the parts outside the CDR3, is ETGVTQSPTHLIKTRGQQVTLRCSSQSGHNTVSWYQQALGQGPQFIFQYYREEENGRGNFPPRFSGLQFPNYSSELNVNALELDDSALYLCASSLAGRNEKLFFGSGTQLSVL.

Comments on this clone: The same CDR3 also results from other DNA sequences found in this sample. The rearrangement joins TRBV11-2 to TRBJ2-3; D gene ambiguous. V was cut by 1 base and J by 2 bases, with 7 bases left in between. Germline CDR1 and CDR2: SGHAT and FQNNGV. The CDR3 extends over 14 amino acids. The CDR3 loop reads CASSLAGLTDTQYF. CDR3 nucleotides: TGTGCCAGCAGCTTAGCGGGCCTCACAGATACGCAGTATTTT.

The chain joins TRBV18 to TRBJ2-1; TRBD1 aligns across 7 bases. Germline CDR1 reads KGHSH; CDR2 reads LQKENI. The CDR3 runs 17 residues. The J segment lost 4 bases and the V segment lost 3 bases, leaving 12 bases of the junction unmatched. The CDR3 loop reads CASSPRAGTVKYNEQFF. Here the CDR3 DNA reads TGTGCCAGCTCACCCCGGGCCGGGACAGTGAAGTACAATGAGCAGTTCTTC.

This sequence joins TRBV7-9 and TRBJ2-5; 12 positions match TRBD1. With V trimmed by 5 bases and J by 5 bases, 6 bases remained unmatched. The CDR3 loop spans 15 amino acids. Germline CDR1 reads SEHNR; CDR2 reads FQNEAQ (reference sequence). For the CDR3, the DNA is TGTGCCAGCAGCCGAGGGACAGGGGGCCTGGAGACCCAGTACTTC. Translating it yields CASSRGTGGLETQYF.

Here the CDR3 reads CASSLEAGGGYGYTF. DNA of the CDR3: TGCGCCAGCAGCTTGGAGGCTGGGGGCGGCTATGGCTACACCTTC. V usage is TRBV5-1 and J usage is TRBJ1-2; TRBD1 is a possible D gene (6 bases). Germline V gene sequence: CDR1 SGHRS, CDR2 YFSETQ. CDR3 length: 15 amino acids. V lost 0 bases and J lost 4, with 13 bases in between. Full variable domain (missing parts from reference TRBV5-1 and TRBJ1-2): KAGVTQTPRYLIKTRGQQVTLSCSPISGHRSVSWYQQTPGQGLQFLFEYFSETQRNKGNFPGRFSGRQFSNSRSEMNVSTLELGDSALYLCASSLEAGGGYGYTFGSGTRLTVV.

CDR3 sequence: CASSGRDRPCNQPQHF. The CDR3 DNA reads as TGTGCCAGCAGCGGCCGGGACAGACCCTGCAATCAGCCCCAGCATTTT. This chain joins TRBV9 and TRBJ1-5; 7 bases agree with TRBD1. The CDR3 is 16 residues long. Looked up from germline, CDR1 is SGDLS and CDR2 is YYNGEE. J lost 2 bases, V lost 3 bases, and 8 bases had no gene match.

In this sample, this clone turned up a few times. Other nucleotide sequences from this sample produce the same CDR3. The chain couples TRBV18 to TRBJ1-2; D ambiguous. The CDR3 extends over 13 amino acids. Germline loops: CDR1 KGHSH, CDR2 LQKENI. V lost 2 bases to trimming and J lost 0 bases, with 4 bases between them. The CDR3 nucleotides read TGTGCCAGCTCACCAGCAGCTAACTATGGCTACACCTTC. Its protein product is CASSPAANYGYTF. Together with reference TRBV18 and TRBJ1-2, the CDR3 gives the full variable domain: NAGVMQNPRHLVRRRGQEARLRCSPMKGHSHVYWYRQLPEEGLKFMVYLQKENIIDESGMPKERFSAEFPKEGPSILRIQQVVRGDSAAYFCASSPAANYGYTFGSGTRLTVV.

The rearrangement joins TRBV5-6 to TRBJ2-7; D ambiguous. V was shortened by 1 base and J by 6 bases, with 11 bases between the two germline ends. The CDR3 runs to 13 residues. Germline V gene lookup returns CDR1 SGHDT and CDR2 YYEEEE. CDR3 sequence (DNA): TGTGCCAGCAGCTTGCCCGCTGACTCCGAGCAGTACTTC. Protein product: CASSLPADSEQYF.

The chain links TRBV7-9 to TRBJ1-2; 7 nucleotides agree with TRBD1. The J segment lost 5 bases and the V segment lost 5 bases, leaving 11 bases of the junction unmatched. Per germline, CDR1 SEHNR and CDR2 FQNEAQ (reference sequence). This CDR3 region has 15 residues. The CDR3: CASSPQDRIGYGYTF. The DNA for the CDR3 is TGTGCCAGCAGCCCACAGGACAGGATAGGTTATGGCTACACCTTC.

This chain joins TRBV4-1 and TRBJ2-1, with D tentatively TRBD2 (6 bases). Germline V gene sequence: CDR1 MGHRA, CDR2 YSYEKL. V dropped 0 bases and J dropped 4 bases, with 16 bases sitting between them. CDR3 size: 17 residues. CDR3 region: CASSQDWAGRIYNEQFF. The CDR3 coding sequence is TGCGCCAGCAGCCAAGATTGGGCGGGACGGATATACAATGAGCAGTTCTTC.

V is TRBV5-4 and J is TRBJ2-7, with 7 positions matching TRBD1. There are 18 residues in the CDR3. In germline, CDR1 is SGHNT, CDR2 YYREEE (reference sequence). The V segment lost 4 bases and the J segment 1 base; nucleotides outside the gene matches: 17. The CDR3 protein is CASSPYSSTGPPSYEQYF. Written as DNA, the CDR3 is TGTGCCAGCAGCCCCTATAGCTCGACAGGGCCCCCTTCCTACGAGCAGTACTTC.

This rearrangement joins TRBV7-8 to TRBJ2-1; perhaps TRBD1 as D (5 bases). CDR1 is SGHVS, CDR2 FQNEAQ, per germline. The V end was cut by 5 bases, the J end by 8 bases, with 19 bases between. This CDR3 has 15 residues. CDR3 in DNA: TGTGCCAGCAGCACCAGGGTCCAAGCCTTGGATGAGCAGTTCTTC. Residues: CASSTRVQALDEQFF.

J is TRBJ2-7 and V is TRBV13; D might be TRBD2 (6 bases). The CDR3 consists of 16 residues. V was cut by 4 bases and J by 3 bases, with 19 bases left in between. Germline-derived CDR1 and CDR2 are PRHDT and FYEKMQ (reference sequence). CDR3 nucleotides: TGTGCCAGCAGCTCCCCTTCCCCCGGGACTGTCTACGAGCAGTACTTC. Protein sequence: CASSSPSPGTVYEQYF.